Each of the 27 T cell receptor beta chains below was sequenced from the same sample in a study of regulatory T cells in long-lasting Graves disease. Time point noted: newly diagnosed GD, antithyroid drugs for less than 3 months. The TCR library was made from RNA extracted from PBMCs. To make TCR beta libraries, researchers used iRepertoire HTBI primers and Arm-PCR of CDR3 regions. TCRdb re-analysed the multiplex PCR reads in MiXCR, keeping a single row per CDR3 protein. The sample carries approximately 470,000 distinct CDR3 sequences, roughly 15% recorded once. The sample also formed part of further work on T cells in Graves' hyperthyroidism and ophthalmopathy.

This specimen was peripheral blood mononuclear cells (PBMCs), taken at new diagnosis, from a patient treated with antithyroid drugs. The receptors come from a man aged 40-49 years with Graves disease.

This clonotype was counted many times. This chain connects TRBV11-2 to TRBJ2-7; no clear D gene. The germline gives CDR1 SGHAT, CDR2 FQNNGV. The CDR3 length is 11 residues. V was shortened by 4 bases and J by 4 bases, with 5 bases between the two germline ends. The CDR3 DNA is TGTGCCAGCAGCTCTCGTTACGAGCAGTACTTC. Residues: CASSSRYEQYF.

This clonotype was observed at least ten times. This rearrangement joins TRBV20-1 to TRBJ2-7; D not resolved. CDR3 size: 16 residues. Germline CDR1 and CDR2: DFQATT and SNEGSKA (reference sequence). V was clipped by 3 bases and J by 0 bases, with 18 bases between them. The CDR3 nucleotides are TGCAGTGCTAGGGCGACCTTGACTTCGAGCTCCTACGAGCAGTACTTC. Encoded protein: CSARATLTSSSYEQYF.

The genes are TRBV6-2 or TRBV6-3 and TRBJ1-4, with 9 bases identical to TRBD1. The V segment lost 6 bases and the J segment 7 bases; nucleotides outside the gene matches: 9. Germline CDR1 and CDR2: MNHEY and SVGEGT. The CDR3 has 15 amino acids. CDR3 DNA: TGTGCCAGCAGACCAAACAGGGGGCAAGGTGAAAAACTGTTTTTT. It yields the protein CASRPNRGQGEKLFF.

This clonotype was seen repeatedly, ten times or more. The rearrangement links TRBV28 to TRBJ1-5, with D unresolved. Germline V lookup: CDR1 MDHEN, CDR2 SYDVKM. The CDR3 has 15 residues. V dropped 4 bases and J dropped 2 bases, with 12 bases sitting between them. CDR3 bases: TGTGCCAGCAGTTCACTCGATAGGGGCAATCAGCCCCAGCATTTT. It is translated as CASSSLDRGNQPQHF.

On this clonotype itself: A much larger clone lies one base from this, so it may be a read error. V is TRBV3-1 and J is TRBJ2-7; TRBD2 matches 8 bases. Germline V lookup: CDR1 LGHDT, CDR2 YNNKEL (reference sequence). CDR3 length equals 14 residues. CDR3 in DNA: TGTGCCAGCAGCCAAGAGAGCGGGAGCTACAAGCAGTACTTC. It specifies CASSQESGSYKQYF.

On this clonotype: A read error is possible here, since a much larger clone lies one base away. CDR3 loop: CASSEVLPSTDTQYF. CDR3 nucleotides: TGTGCCAGCAGTGAAGTTCTTCCTAGCACAGATACGCAGTATTTT. The V and J genes are TRBV2 and TRBJ2-3, with D hard to call. This CDR3 is 15 amino acids long. CDR1 SNHLY and CDR2 FYNNEI come from the germline V gene. V was clipped by 1 base and J by 0 bases, with 8 bases between them. Complete variable domain (other parts from reference TRBV2 and TRBJ2-3): EPEVTQTPSHQVTQMGQEVILRCVPISNHLYFYWYRQILGQKVEFLVSFYNNEISEKSEIFDDQFSVERPDGSNFTLKIRSTKLEDSAMYFCASSEVLPSTDTQYFGPGTRLTVL.

CDR3 in amino acids: CASRGRESEKLFF. CDR3 nucleotides: TGTGCCAGCAGAGGCAGGGAGAGTGAAAAACTGTTTTTT. The genes are TRBV12-3 or TRBV12-4 and TRBJ1-4; perhaps TRBD1 as D (5 bases). Between the trimmed V and J ends, which lost 6 bases and 7 bases, there was a span of 12 bases. This CDR3 comprises 13 residues.

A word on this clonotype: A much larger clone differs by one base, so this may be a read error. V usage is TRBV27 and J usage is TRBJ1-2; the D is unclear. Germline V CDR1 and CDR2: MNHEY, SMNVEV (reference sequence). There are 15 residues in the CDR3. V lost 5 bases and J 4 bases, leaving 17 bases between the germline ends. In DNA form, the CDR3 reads TGTGCCAGCAGTCACCGGGAAGAAAGCCCCTATGGCTACACCTTC. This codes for CASSHREESPYGYTF.

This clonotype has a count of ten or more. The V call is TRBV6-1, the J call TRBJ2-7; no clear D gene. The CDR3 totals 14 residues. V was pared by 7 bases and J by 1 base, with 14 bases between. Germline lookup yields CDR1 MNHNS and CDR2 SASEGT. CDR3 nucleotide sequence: TGTGCCAGCACCCTCAGCACGAGTTCCTACGAGCAGTACTTC. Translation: CASTLSTSSYEQYF.

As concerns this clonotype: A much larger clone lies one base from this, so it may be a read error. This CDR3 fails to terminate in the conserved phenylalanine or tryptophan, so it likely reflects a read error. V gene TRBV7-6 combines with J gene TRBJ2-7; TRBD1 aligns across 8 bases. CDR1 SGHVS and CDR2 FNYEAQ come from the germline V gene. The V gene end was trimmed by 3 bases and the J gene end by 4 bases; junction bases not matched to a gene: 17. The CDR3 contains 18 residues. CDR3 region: CASSLQRPGTGGWYEQYL. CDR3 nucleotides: TGTGCCAGCAGCTTGCAAAGACCGGGGACAGGAGGGTGGTACGAGCAGTACCTC.

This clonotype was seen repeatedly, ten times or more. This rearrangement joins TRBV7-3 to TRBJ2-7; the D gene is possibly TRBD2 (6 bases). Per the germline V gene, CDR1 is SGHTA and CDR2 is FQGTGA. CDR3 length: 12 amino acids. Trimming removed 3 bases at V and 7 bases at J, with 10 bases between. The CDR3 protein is CASSFLAGEQYF. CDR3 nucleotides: TGTGCCAGCAGCTTCCTCGCGGGGGAGCAGTACTTC.

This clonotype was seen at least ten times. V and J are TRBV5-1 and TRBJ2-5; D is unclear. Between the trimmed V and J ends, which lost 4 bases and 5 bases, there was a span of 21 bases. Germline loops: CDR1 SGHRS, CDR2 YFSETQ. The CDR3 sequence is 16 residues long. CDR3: CASSPATVARSETQYF. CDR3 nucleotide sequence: TGCGCCAGCAGCCCCGCTACGGTGGCGAGATCGGAGACCCAGTACTTC.

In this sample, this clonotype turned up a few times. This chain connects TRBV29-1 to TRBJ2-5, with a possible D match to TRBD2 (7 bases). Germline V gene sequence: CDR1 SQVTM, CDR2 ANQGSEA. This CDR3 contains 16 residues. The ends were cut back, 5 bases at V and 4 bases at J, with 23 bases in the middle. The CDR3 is CSVTPTGRAVRETQYF. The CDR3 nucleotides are TGCAGCGTTACACCCACAGGGAGGGCGGTTCGAGAGACCCAGTACTTC.

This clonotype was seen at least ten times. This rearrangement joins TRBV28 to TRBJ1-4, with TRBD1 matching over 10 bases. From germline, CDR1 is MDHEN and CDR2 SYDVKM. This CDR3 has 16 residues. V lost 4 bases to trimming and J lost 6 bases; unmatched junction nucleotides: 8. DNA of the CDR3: TGTGCCAGCAGTTCCCGGACAGGGGGGTTCTATGAAAAACTGTTTTTT. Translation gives CASSSRTGGFYEKLFF.

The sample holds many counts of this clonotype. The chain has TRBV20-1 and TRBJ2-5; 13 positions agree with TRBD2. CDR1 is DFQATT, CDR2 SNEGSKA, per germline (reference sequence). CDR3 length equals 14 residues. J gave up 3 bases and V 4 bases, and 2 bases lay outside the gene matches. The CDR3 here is CSATGLAGEETQYF. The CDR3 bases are TGCAGTGCTACCGGACTAGCGGGAGAAGAGACCCAGTACTTC.

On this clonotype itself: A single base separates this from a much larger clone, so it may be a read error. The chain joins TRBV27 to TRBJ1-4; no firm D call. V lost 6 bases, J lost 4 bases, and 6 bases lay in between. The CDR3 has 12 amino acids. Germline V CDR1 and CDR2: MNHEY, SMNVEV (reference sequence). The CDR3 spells CASRHINEKLFF. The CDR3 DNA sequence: TGTGCCAGCAGACATATTAATGAAAAACTGTTTTTT. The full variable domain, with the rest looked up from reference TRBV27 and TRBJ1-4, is EAQVTQNPRYLITVTGKKLTVTCSQNMNHEYMSWYRQDPGLGLRQIYYSMNVEVTDKGDVPEGYKVSRKEKRNFPLILESPSPNQTSLYFCASRHINEKLFFGSGTQLSVL.

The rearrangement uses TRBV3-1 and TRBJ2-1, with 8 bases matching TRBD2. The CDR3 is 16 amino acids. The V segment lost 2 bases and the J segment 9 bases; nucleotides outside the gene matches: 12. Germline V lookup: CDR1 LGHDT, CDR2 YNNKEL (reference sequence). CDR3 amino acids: CASSQLSGLAGGEQFF. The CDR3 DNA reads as TGTGCCAGCAGCCAATTAAGCGGGCTAGCGGGCGGTGAGCAGTTCTTC.

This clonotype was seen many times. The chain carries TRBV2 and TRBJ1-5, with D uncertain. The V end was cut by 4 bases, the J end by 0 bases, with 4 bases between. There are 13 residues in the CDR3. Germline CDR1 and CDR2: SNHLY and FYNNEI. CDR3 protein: CASSADSNQPQHF. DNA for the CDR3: TGTGCCAGCAGTGCCGATAGCAATCAGCCCCAGCATTTT.

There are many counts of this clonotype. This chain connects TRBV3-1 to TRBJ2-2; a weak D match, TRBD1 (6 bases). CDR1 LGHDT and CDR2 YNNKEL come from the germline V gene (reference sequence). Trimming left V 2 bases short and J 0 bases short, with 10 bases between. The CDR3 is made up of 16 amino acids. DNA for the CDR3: TGTGCCAGCAGCCAATTAGGGGGACCGAACACCGGGGAGCTGTTTTTT. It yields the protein CASSQLGGPNTGELFF.

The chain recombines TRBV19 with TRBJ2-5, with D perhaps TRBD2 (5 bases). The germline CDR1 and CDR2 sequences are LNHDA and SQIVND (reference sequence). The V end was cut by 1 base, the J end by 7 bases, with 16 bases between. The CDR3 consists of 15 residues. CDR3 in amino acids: CASSIGPGSSGTQYF. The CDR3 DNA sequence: TGTGCCAGTAGTATAGGGCCGGGATCTTCGGGGACCCAGTACTTC.

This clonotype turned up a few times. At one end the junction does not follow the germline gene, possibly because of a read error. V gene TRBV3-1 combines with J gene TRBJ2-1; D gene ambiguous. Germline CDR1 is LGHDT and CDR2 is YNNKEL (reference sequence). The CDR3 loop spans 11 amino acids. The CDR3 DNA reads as TGTGCCAGCAGCCAGGGGTCAGATGGGATCTTC. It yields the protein CASSQGSDGIF.

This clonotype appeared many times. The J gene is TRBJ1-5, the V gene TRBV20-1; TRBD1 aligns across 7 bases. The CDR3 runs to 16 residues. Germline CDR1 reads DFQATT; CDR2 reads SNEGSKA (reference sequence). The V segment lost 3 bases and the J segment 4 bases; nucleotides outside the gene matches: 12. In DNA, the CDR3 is TGCAGTGCTAGGGCCGGACAGGTGATTTGGAATCAGCCCCAGCATTTT. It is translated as CSARAGQVIWNQPQHF.

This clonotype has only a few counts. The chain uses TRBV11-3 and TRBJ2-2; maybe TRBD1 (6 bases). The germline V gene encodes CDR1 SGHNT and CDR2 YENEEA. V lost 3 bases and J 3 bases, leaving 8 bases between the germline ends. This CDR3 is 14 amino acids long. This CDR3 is CASSFGQYTGELFF. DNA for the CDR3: TGTGCCAGCAGCTTTGGACAGTACACCGGGGAGCTGTTTTTT.

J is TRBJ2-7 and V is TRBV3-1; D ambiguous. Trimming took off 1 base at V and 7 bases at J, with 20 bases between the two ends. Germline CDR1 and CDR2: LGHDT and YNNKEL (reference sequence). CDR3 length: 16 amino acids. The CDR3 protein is CASSQGWDSYIPEQYF. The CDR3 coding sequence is TGTGCCAGCAGCCAAGGGTGGGATTCCTACATACCGGAGCAGTACTTC.

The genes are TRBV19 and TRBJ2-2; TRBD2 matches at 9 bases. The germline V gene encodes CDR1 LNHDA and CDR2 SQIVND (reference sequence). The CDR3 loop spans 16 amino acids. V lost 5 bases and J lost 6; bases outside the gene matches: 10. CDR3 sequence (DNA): TGTGCCAGTAGTGCCAGTAGCGGGAGAGTGGCCGGGGAGCTGTTTTTT. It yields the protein CASSASSGRVAGELFF.

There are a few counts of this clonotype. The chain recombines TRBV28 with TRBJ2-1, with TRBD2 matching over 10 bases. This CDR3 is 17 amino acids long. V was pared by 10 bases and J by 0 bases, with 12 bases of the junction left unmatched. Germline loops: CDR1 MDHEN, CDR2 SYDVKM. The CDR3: CATRSSGSRPSYNEQFF. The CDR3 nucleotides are TGTGCCACCCGATCTAGCGGGAGCCGACCCTCCTACAATGAGCAGTTCTTC.

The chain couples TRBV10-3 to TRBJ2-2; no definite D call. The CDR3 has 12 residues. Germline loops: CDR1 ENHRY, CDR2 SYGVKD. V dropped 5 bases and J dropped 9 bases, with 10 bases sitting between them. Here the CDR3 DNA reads TGTGCCATCAGTCGGAATCTCCGGGAGCTGTTTTTT. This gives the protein CAISRNLRELFF.